These 4 T cell receptor delta chains were all obtained from the same sample, sequenced in a study of gamma-delta T cells after stem cell transplantation. TCRdb redid clone calling on the RT-PCR reads using CATT. The sample lists around 2,900 delta-chain clones, 5% occurring once. Sequenced input: gamma-delta T cells. Receptor source: a human donor. It is not recorded whose cells these are; they may come from a transplant donor.

This clone has just a few counts. For this DNA, TCRdb reports the protein of a much larger clone, which diverges at residue 2, most likely from a read error; the protein presented here is translated directly from the DNA. This rearrangement joins TRDV2 to TRDJ1, with 13 bases that match TRDD3. The CDR3 totals 18 residues. Germline V gene lookup returns CDR1 GEAIGNYY and CDR2 EKD. The CDR3 DNA follows: TGTTCCTGTGACACCTTACTGGGGGATACGCCAGCCGGAAAAAAACTCATCTTT. This encodes CSCDTLLGDTPAGKKLIF.

Comments on this clone: This may stem from a read error, because a much larger clone lies one nucleotide away. V is TRDV2 and J is TRDJ1, with 10 bases that match TRDD3. V lost 5 bases and J lost 4; bases outside the gene matches: 12. CDR3 length equals 16 residues. Germline-derived CDR1 and CDR2 are GEAIGNYY and EKD. CDR3 region: CACGALLGDVIDKLIF. The CDR3 nucleotides read TGTGCCTGTGGCGCACTACTGGGGGATGTCATCGATAAACTCATCTTT.

This clone is classed as medium-sized. The V and J genes are TRDV2 and TRDJ1, with 9 bases that match TRDD3. V shed 1 base, J shed 0 bases, and the junction held 29 bases outside the gene matches. The germline CDR1 and CDR2 sequences are GEAIGNYY and EKD. This CDR3 is 24 amino acids long. The CDR3 is CACDTIKQYWGRQLHETYTDKLIF. The CDR3, as DNA: TGTGCCTGTGACACAATTAAACAGTACTGGGGGAGACAGTTACACGAAACTTACACCGATAAACTCATCTTT.

This clone showed up just a few times. A read error likely explains why the TCRdb protein, taken from a much larger clone, differs from this DNA's translation at residue 14; the protein shown is translated from the DNA. The rearrangement uses TRDV2 and TRDJ3; 8 positions match TRDD3. Per germline, CDR1 GEAIGNYY and CDR2 EKD. CDR3 length: 19 residues. The CDR3 protein is CACDTTGGYSSWDIRQMFF. The CDR3 DNA reads TGTGCCTGTGACACCACTGGGGGCTATAGCTCCTGGGACATCCGACAGATGTTTTTC.